The 3 T cell receptor beta chains below all came from one sample that was sequenced in a study of T cell repertoires in cytomegalovirus infection (dated by TCRdb to about 2019). These reads were obtained on an Illumina HiSeq 1500. TCRdb passed the public sequencing reads through fastp at Q25 and MiXCR, retaining productive beta sequences. Rows matching on CDR3 protein sequence are summarized as one entry with the most common DNA and genes. The sample yields approximately 70,000 distinct CDR3 sequences; about 23% were counted once. The top ten hold 79% of the sample. Their antigens are not known. Sequenced material: PBMCs, sequenced either directly or after in vitro stimulation (not recorded which). These receptors were taken from a human donor in good health (CMV status not recorded). Some clones in this sample may be carry-over from other donors' samples.

At least ten counts were recorded for this clonotype. The CDR3 loop is CATSDRGTATGELFF. Here the CDR3 DNA reads TGTGCCACCAGTGACCGTGGGACAGCCACCGGGGAGCTGTTTTTT. The rearrangement uses TRBV24-1 and TRBJ2-2; 7 bases map to TRBD1. The CDR3 is 15 residues long. Germline CDR1 and CDR2: KGHDR and SFDVKD. V lost 4 bases to trimming and J lost 4 bases; unmatched junction nucleotides: 5.

This clonotype was observed at least ten times. V and J are TRBV7-2 and TRBJ1-1; perhaps TRBD1 as D (5 bases). Trimming removed 1 base from V and 1 base from J, with 10 bases in between. Per germline, CDR1 SGHTA and CDR2 FQGNSA. This CDR3 is 15 amino acids long. The CDR3 DNA is TGTGCCAGCAGCTTAGTGGGACGGTGGAACACTGAAGCTTTCTTT. Translation: CASSLVGRWNTEAFF.

This clonotype occurred a few times. V gene TRBV6-2 or TRBV6-3 combines with J gene TRBJ1-1; unclear D gene. V lost 6 bases and J 3 bases, leaving 11 bases between the germline ends. The CDR3 covers 13 residues. The germline gives CDR1 MNHEY, CDR2 SVGEGT. CDR3 region: CASRRDVDTEAFF. CDR3 DNA sequence: TGTGCCAGCAGGCGAGACGTAGACACTGAAGCTTTCTTT.